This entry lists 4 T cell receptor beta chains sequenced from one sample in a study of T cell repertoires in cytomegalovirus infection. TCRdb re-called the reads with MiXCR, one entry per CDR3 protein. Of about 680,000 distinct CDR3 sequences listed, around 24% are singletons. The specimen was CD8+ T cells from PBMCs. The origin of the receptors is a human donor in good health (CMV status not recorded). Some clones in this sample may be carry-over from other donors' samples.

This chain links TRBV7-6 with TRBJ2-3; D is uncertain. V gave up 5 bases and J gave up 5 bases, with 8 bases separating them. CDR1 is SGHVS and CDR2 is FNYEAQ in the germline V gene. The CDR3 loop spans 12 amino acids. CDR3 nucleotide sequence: TGTGCCAGCAGCCGCCTGGAAGATACGCAGTATTTT. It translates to CASSRLEDTQYF.

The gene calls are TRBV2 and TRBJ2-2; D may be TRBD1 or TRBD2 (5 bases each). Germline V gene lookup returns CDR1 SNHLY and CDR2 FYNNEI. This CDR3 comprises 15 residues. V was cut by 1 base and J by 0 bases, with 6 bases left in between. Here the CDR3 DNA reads TGTGCCAGCAGTGAAGGGGACCCGAACACCGGGGAGCTGTTTTTT. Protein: CASSEGDPNTGELFF.

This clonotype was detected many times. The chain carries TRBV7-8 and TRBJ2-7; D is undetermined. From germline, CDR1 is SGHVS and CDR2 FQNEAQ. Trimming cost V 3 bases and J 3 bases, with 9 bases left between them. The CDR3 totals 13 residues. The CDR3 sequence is CASSLELNYEQYF. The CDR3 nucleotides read TGTGCCAGCAGCTTGGAACTGAACTACGAGCAGTACTTC.

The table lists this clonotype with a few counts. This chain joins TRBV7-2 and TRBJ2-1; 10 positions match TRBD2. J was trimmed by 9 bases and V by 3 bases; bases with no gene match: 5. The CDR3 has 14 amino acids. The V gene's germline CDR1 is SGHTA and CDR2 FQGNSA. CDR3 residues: CASSFTSSGGEQFF. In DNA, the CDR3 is TGTGCCAGCAGCTTTACTTCTAGCGGGGGTGAGCAGTTCTTC.